These 31 T cell receptor beta chains were all obtained from the same sample, sequenced in a study of identical twins. TCRdb passed the 5' RACE reads through MiXCR, listing each CDR3 protein once. The sample contains some 97,000 distinct CDR3 sequences, less than 6.5% of which appear only once. Sequencing was performed on memory T cells sorted from blood. The receptors derive from a woman in her 50s in good health.

Many counts were recorded for this clonotype. The gene calls are TRBV10-3 and TRBJ1-5, with D maybe TRBD1 (6 bases). V lost 0 bases to trimming and J lost 3 bases, with 9 bases between them. Germline CDR1 ENHRY, CDR2 SYGVKD. The CDR3 sequence is 15 residues long. The CDR3, as DNA: TGTGCCATCAGTGAGTCGGACAGCGCCAATCAGCCCCAGCATTTT. Its protein is CAISESDSANQPQHF.

This clonotype was detected many times. This chain joins TRBV15 and TRBJ1-4; D might be TRBD1 (5 bases). The CDR3 sequence is 14 residues long. V was clipped by 1 base and J by 7 bases, with 10 bases between them. CDR1 is LNHNV and CDR2 is YYDKDF in the germline V gene (reference sequence). The CDR3 DNA sequence: TGTGCCACCAGCAGAGGGGGAACAGGTGAAAAACTGTTTTTT. Its protein is CATSRGGTGEKLFF.

This clonotype was counted at least ten times. The chain recombines TRBV24-1 with TRBJ1-1; unclear D gene. The CDR3 runs to 14 residues. Germline loops: CDR1 KGHDR, CDR2 SFDVKD. V lost 4 bases, J lost 4 bases, and 12 bases lay in between. Here the CDR3 reads CATSEGPRSTEAFF. DNA for the CDR3: TGTGCCACCAGTGAAGGACCTAGGAGCACTGAAGCTTTCTTT.

This clonotype was recorded many times. The rearrangement links TRBV7-9 to TRBJ1-1; D may be TRBD1 (5 bases). This CDR3 has 13 residues. V gave up 4 bases and J gave up 10 bases, with 16 bases separating them. Germline assignment: CDR1 SEHNR and CDR2 FQNEAQ (reference sequence). The CDR3 sequence: CASSSGIVPAAFF. The CDR3 DNA sequence: TGTGCCAGCAGCTCAGGGATTGTCCCGGCAGCTTTCTTT.

The gene calls are TRBV5-6 and TRBJ2-5, with TRBD2 matching 7 bases. The germline V gene has CDR1 SGHDT and CDR2 YYEEEE. The V gene end was trimmed by 5 bases and the J gene end by 2 bases; junction bases not matched to a gene: 15. This CDR3 has 17 residues. CDR3: CASSPYGSGALQETQYF. In DNA form, the CDR3 reads TGTGCCAGCAGTCCTTACGGGAGCGGGGCCTTACAAGAGACCCAGTACTTC.

This clonotype showed up many times. CDR3 DNA sequence: TGTGCCAGCAGCTTAGGGGGGGCGGCTAGCGGGAGCCCCTTTCCGGGGAATACGCAGTATTTT. Its protein product is CASSLGGAASGSPFPGNTQYF. The chain links TRBV11-2 to TRBJ2-3; 10 bases align to TRBD2. The length of the CDR3 is 21 residues. CDR1 is SGHAT, CDR2 FQNNGV, per germline. V shed 1 base and J 7 bases; nucleotides not matched to a gene: 23.

This chain links TRBV2 with TRBJ2-3; maybe TRBD2 (5 bases). CDR3 length equals 13 residues. V was trimmed by 6 bases and J by 6 bases, leaving 13 bases between them. The germline V gene encodes CDR1 SNHLY and CDR2 FYNNEI. DNA for the CDR3: TGTGCCAGCAGGTACGGGATCGCGGATACGCAGTATTTT. This codes for CASRYGIADTQYF.

The chain joins TRBV15 to TRBJ2-7; 9 bases agree with TRBD1. CDR3 length equals 13 residues. Germline-derived CDR1 and CDR2 are LNHNV and YYDKDF (reference sequence). V dropped 9 bases and J dropped 5; count of bases not matched to a gene: 8. The DNA of the CDR3 is TGTGCCACTCGTTCCGGGACAGGGAACGAGCAGTACGTC. It specifies CATRSGTGNEQYV.

The table lists this clonotype with many counts. The gene calls are TRBV20-1 and TRBJ1-1; D is uncertain. There are 12 residues in the CDR3. CDR1 DFQATT and CDR2 SNEGSKA come from the germline V gene (reference sequence). V lost 3 bases to trimming and J lost 4 bases, with 9 bases between them. In DNA form, the CDR3 reads TGCAGTGCTAGTGGGGAAACCACTGAAGCTTTCTTT. It codes for CSASGETTEAFF.

There are many counts of this clonotype. The genes are TRBV6-5 and TRBJ1-2, with 7 positions matching TRBD1. CDR3 length equals 15 residues. The V and J ends lost 5 bases and 4 bases, in that order; junction bases with no gene match: 10. Germline V CDR1 and CDR2: MNHEY, SVGAGI. Here the CDR3 DNA reads TGTGCCAGCAGTAAGCCGGGACAGCGATTCTATGGCTACACCTTC. It codes for CASSKPGQRFYGYTF.

This clonotype was recorded at least ten times. This chain joins TRBV12-3 or TRBV12-4 and TRBJ1-1, with 7 bases aligning to TRBD1. Trimming removed 6 bases from V and 1 base from J; junction bases left unmatched: 8. The CDR3 is 15 amino acids. DNA for the CDR3: TGTGCCAGCAGCCGCACAGGGGCCCCGAACACTGAAGCTTTCTTT. Translated, it gives CASSRTGAPNTEAFF.

This rearrangement joins TRBV3-1 to TRBJ1-1, with TRBD1 matching over 8 bases. Per germline, CDR1 LGHDT and CDR2 YNNKEL (reference sequence). The CDR3 covers 11 residues. The J segment lost 6 bases and the V segment lost 6 bases, leaving 0 bases of the junction unmatched. This chain's CDR3 is CASRQGAEAFF. The CDR3 nucleotides are TGTGCCAGCAGACAGGGGGCTGAAGCTTTCTTT.

V is TRBV19 and J is TRBJ1-2; 7 bases fit TRBD1. This CDR3 region has 12 residues. Germline CDR1 is LNHDA and CDR2 is SQIVND (reference sequence). V trimming: 7 bases; J trimming: 6 bases; junction bases outside the gene matches: 5. The CDR3 loop is CASNDRVDGYTF. Here the CDR3 DNA reads TGTGCCAGTAACGACAGGGTTGATGGCTACACCTTC.

This clonotype was seen ten or more times. This rearrangement joins TRBV30 to TRBJ1-5, with D tentatively TRBD1 (5 bases). The germline V gene has CDR1 GTSNPN and CDR2 SVGIG (reference sequence). V was trimmed by 2 bases and J by 3 bases, leaving 14 bases between them. CDR3 length: 15 amino acids. CDR3 nucleotides: TGTGCCTGGAGTAGGTCGGGGGACGCCAATCAGCCCCAGCATTTT. Its translation: CAWSRSGDANQPQHF. Full variable domain (remainder filled in from reference TRBV30 and TRBJ1-5): SQTIHQWPATLVQPVGSPLSLECTVEGTSNPNLYWYRQAAGRGLQLLFYSVGIGQISSEVPQNLSASRPQDRQFILSSKKLLLSDSGFYLCAWSRSGDANQPQHFGDGTRLSIL.

This clonotype turned up a few times. J is TRBJ2-5 and V is TRBV7-2; 14 bases are a match to TRBD2. CDR3 length: 16 residues. J lost 5 bases, V lost 5 bases, and 7 bases had no gene match. CDR1 and CDR2 from the germline V gene are SGHTA and FQGNSA. The CDR3 sequence is CASSQTSGRAGETQYF. The CDR3 DNA sequence: TGTGCCAGCAGCCAGACTAGCGGGAGGGCTGGGGAGACCCAGTACTTC.

V gene TRBV7-9 combines with J gene TRBJ2-1, with D perhaps matching TRBD2 (7 bases). Germline-derived CDR1 and CDR2 are SEHNR and FQNEAQ (reference sequence). The CDR3 runs 19 residues. V lost 5 bases and J 2 bases, leaving 25 bases between the germline ends. The CDR3: CASSPPEGSGKGAYNEQFF. CDR3 sequence (DNA): TGTGCCAGCAGCCCACCCGAGGGGAGCGGGAAGGGGGCCTACAATGAGCAGTTCTTC.

Ten or more counts support this clonotype. The CDR3 DNA follows: TGTGCCAGCGGAGTTGGCAGGGGATCCACAGATACGCAGTATTTT. The encoded protein is CASGVGRGSTDTQYF. V is TRBV12-3 or TRBV12-4 and J is TRBJ2-3; possibly TRBD1 for D (6 bases). V was shortened by 8 bases and J by 2 bases, with 17 bases between the two germline ends. This CDR3 comprises 15 residues.

This clonotype was seen many times. The chain links TRBV3-1 to TRBJ1-1; D may be TRBD1 (5 bases). Germline CDR1 LGHDT, CDR2 YNNKEL (reference sequence). V was pared by 2 bases and J by 6 bases, with 7 bases between. This CDR3 has 12 residues. CDR3 bases: TGTGCCAGCAGCCAATCACAGGCTGAAGCTTTCTTT. Translated, it gives CASSQSQAEAFF.

The rearrangement uses TRBV3-1 and TRBJ2-5; D might be TRBD2 (5 bases). Germline values: CDR1 LGHDT, CDR2 YNNKEL (reference sequence). Trimming took 6 bases from V and 4 from J, leaving 15 bases between them. CDR3 length equals 14 residues. Written as DNA, the CDR3 is TGTGCCAGCAGGGGGATTGGACTTCGAGAGACCCAGTACTTC. It specifies CASRGIGLRETQYF.

This clonotype was recorded a few times. This rearrangement joins TRBV7-2 to TRBJ1-2; 8 positions match TRBD1. Germline V gene data show CDR1 as SGHTA and CDR2 as FQGNSA. This CDR3 comprises 13 residues. V lost 0 bases to trimming and J lost 14 bases; unmatched junction nucleotides: 8. The CDR3 here is CASSLAWRDRSTF. CDR3 bases: TGTGCCAGCAGCTTAGCATGGAGGGACAGGTCTACCTTC.

This clonotype was detected ten times or more. The rearrangement joins TRBV2 to TRBJ2-2; 7 bases align to TRBD2. The CDR3 is 16 amino acids. CDR1 SNHLY and CDR2 FYNNEI come from the germline V gene. The ends lost 4 bases at V and 4 bases at J; junction bases unmatched: 9. CDR3 sequence reads: CASSVLAAVTTGELFF. DNA for the CDR3: TGTGCCAGCAGTGTCCTAGCGGCGGTGACCACCGGGGAGCTGTTTTTT.

This clonotype was detected many times. The chain is built from TRBV20-1 and TRBJ2-3; a possible D gene is TRBD2 (5 bases). The CDR3 has 16 amino acids. The germline V and J ends were trimmed by 6 bases and 4 bases, with 23 bases remaining between them. Germline loops: CDR1 DFQATT, CDR2 SNEGSKA (reference sequence). The CDR3 DNA follows: TGCAGTGCACTGGGCGGGCCCAGCCAAGACGCAGATACGCAGTATTTT. Translated: CSALGGPSQDADTQYF.

This clonotype has a count of ten or more. In nucleotides, the CDR3 is TGTGCCAGCAGATCGGACGGGGACTATGGCTACACCTTC. Encoded protein: CASRSDGDYGYTF. The genes are TRBV6-5 and TRBJ1-2; D uncertain. Germline CDR1 reads MNHEY; CDR2 reads SVGAGI. This CDR3 spans 13 amino acids. V lost 6 bases to trimming and J lost 3 bases, with 11 bases between them.

This clonotype came up many times. V gene TRBV19 combines with J gene TRBJ2-5; tentative D call: TRBD2 (6 bases). The V end was cut by 1 base, the J end by 7 bases, with 10 bases between. The CDR3 sequence is 13 residues long. CDR1 and CDR2 (germline): LNHDA, SQIVND (reference sequence). Written as DNA, the CDR3 is TGTGCCAGTAGTATAGCGGAGGGAGGGACCCAGTACTTC. Translated, it gives CASSIAEGGTQYF.

The chain couples TRBV12-3 or TRBV12-4 to TRBJ2-2; 10 bases agree with TRBD2. The trim removed 6 bases at V and 0 bases at J, leaving 1 base unmatched. The CDR3 has 15 residues. CDR3 sequence reads: CASRGTSANTGELFF. The CDR3 bases are TGTGCCAGCAGAGGGACTAGCGCGAACACCGGGGAGCTGTTTTTT.

This clonotype was counted between two and nine times. The chain uses TRBV20-1 and TRBJ1-1; D gene unclear. This CDR3 region has 13 residues. Trimming left V 3 bases short and J 3 bases short, with 11 bases between. Germline CDR1 reads DFQATT; CDR2 reads SNEGSKA (reference sequence). The CDR3 DNA is TGCAGTGCTAGTCAGTCCGTTGACACTGAAGCTTTCTTT. It codes for CSASQSVDTEAFF.

This clonotype was counted many times. This chain connects TRBV9 to TRBJ1-1; D gene unclear. Trimming took 4 bases from V and 7 from J, leaving 17 bases between them. The CDR3 contains 14 residues. Germline CDR1 is SGDLS and CDR2 is YYNGEE. DNA of the CDR3: TGTGCCAGCAGCCCTTTTTGGGGATCGGGTGAAGCTTTCTTT. Its translation is CASSPFWGSGEAFF.

Ten or more counts support this clonotype. The chain recombines TRBV4-2 with TRBJ1-5; 10 positions match TRBD1. The V segment lost 0 bases and the J segment 2 bases; nucleotides outside the gene matches: 1. The CDR3 consists of 16 residues. Germline loops: CDR1 LGHNA, CDR2 YNFKEQ. CDR3 residues: CASSQETGGGNQPQHF. CDR3 sequence (DNA): TGTGCCAGCAGCCAAGAGACAGGGGGCGGCAATCAGCCCCAGCATTTT.

This clonotype was counted a few times. The chain combines TRBV27 with TRBJ1-4, with no clear D. Germline assignment: CDR1 MNHEY and CDR2 SMNVEV (reference sequence). This CDR3 contains 13 residues. Trimming removed 10 bases from V and 5 bases from J, with 14 bases in between. The CDR3 region is CATGRTLNEKLFF. The CDR3 bases are TGTGCCACCGGGCGTACATTAAATGAAAAACTGTTTTTT.

This clonotype was picked up a small number of times. This chain joins TRBV12-3 or TRBV12-4 and TRBJ2-1; D is unclear. This CDR3 is built from 15 residues. Trimming removed 4 bases from V and 2 bases from J, with 12 bases in between. In DNA form, the CDR3 reads TGTGCCAGCAGTTCCGGGCCGTCCACCTACAATGAGCAGTTCTTC. Its translation is CASSSGPSTYNEQFF.

Only a few counts were recorded for this clonotype. This sequence joins TRBV6-6 and TRBJ2-7; 8 nucleotides match TRBD1. With 6 bases clipped from V and 7 bases from J, the junction kept 11 bases outside the gene matches. The CDR3 extends over 14 amino acids. The germline V gene encodes CDR1 MNHNY and CDR2 SVGAGI (reference sequence). The CDR3 coding sequence is TGTGCCAGCAGCCATCGGACAGGGCGGAGAGAGCAGTACTTC. It yields the protein CASSHRTGRREQYF.